This T cell receptor beta chain was obtained from a study of T cell responses to AZD1222 COVID-19 vaccine. Profiled with immunoSEQ multiplex PCR; TCRdb holds only in-frame clones, not every one. The profile shows roughly 150,000 clones, just under 95% of them singletons. Notes on the study in general: Per reports, nearly half of all spike-specific TCRs target regions that are unmutated in variants.

A remark on this clone: Its antigen is unidentified.

Per the germline V gene, CDR1 is MNHEY and CDR2 is SVGAGI. The CDR3 is 12 amino acids. V was trimmed by 4 bases and J by 13 bases, leaving 15 bases between them. The clonotype was recovered from an adult in good health. The sample in question was peripheral blood, obtained on day 0 of AZD1222 vaccination. The genes are TRBV6-5 and TRBJ2-3; tentative D call: TRBD2 (7 bases). The CDR3 DNA reads as TGTGCCAGCAGTTTCCCCGGGGGGCGAGAGTATTTT. Its translation: CASSFPGGREYF.